These 16 T cell receptor beta chains were sequenced from one sample in a study of CD8 T cells in ankylosing spondylitis. The study's findings and limits: What appeared characteristic of ankylosing spondylitis blood was a TCR beta motif of several highly homologous variants.

TCRdb reanalysed the 5' RACE reads using MiXCR and keeps one entry per CDR3 protein. The sample has around 490,000 distinct CDR3 sequences, approximately 5.3% seen once. No antigen is known for these receptors. The source material was blood, either unsorted or a sorted T cell fraction (not recorded which). All receptors come from a male donor with ankylosing spondylitis.

The chain uses TRBV7-8 and TRBJ1-1; TRBD1 agrees at 8 bases. The length of the CDR3 is 16 residues. CDR1 is SGHVS and CDR2 is FQNEAQ in the germline V gene. J gave up 3 bases and V 2 bases, and 8 bases lay outside the gene matches. CDR3 loop: CASSLLRTGYDTEAFF. The DNA of the CDR3 is TGTGCCAGCAGCTTACTTAGGACAGGGTACGACACTGAAGCTTTCTTT. The entire variable domain, with the rest obtained from reference TRBV7-8 and TRBJ1-1, is as follows: GAGVSQSPRYKVAKRGQDVALRCDPISGHVSLFWYQQALGQGPEFLTYFQNEAQLDKSGLPSDRFFAERPEGSVSTLKIQRTQQEDSAVYLCASSLLRTGYDTEAFFGQGTRLTVV.

This clonotype occurred many times. The rearrangement joins TRBV20-1 to TRBJ2-7, with D possibly being TRBD2 (6 bases). The germline V gene has CDR1 DFQATT and CDR2 SNEGSKA (reference sequence). Deletions cut 1 base from V and 1 base from J, with 11 bases between. This CDR3 comprises 14 residues. In DNA, the CDR3 is TGCAGTGCTAGAGTTGCGGGACGGTCCTACGAGCAGTACTTC. Its protein product is CSARVAGRSYEQYF.

The J gene is TRBJ2-3, the V gene TRBV20-1, with D possibly TRBD1 on 6 matching bases. V was trimmed by 6 bases and J by 2 bases, leaving 15 bases between them. This CDR3 region has 14 residues. CDR1 is DFQATT and CDR2 is SNEGSKA in the germline V gene (reference sequence). CDR3 residues: CSATWTATTDTQYF. CDR3 sequence (DNA): TGCAGTGCCACGTGGACAGCGACCACAGATACGCAGTATTTT.

This clonotype was found many times. The V gene is TRBV5-6, the J gene TRBJ2-6; TRBD1 matches 8 bases. V was clipped by 6 bases and J by 8 bases; unmatched bases: 10. From germline, CDR1 is SGHDT and CDR2 YYEEEE. This CDR3 is built from 15 residues. DNA of the CDR3: TGTGCCAGCACCATACTGACAGGGGAATCCAACGTCCTGACTTTC. The encoded protein is CASTILTGESNVLTF.

The gene calls are TRBV28 and TRBJ2-5; D may be TRBD2 (6 bases). The CDR3 extends over 14 amino acids. With 3 bases removed from V and 5 bases from J, the gap between germline ends came to 13 bases. The germline V gene has CDR1 MDHEN and CDR2 SYDVKM. Written as DNA, the CDR3 is TGTGCCAGCAGTTTCCGGGGGTTGACCGAGACCCAGTACTTC. The encoded protein is CASSFRGLTETQYF.

This clonotype was observed many times. The rearrangement links TRBV28 to TRBJ2-7, with 7 bases that match TRBD2. The J segment lost 2 bases and the V segment lost 8 bases, leaving 12 bases of the junction unmatched. Germline CDR1 MDHEN, CDR2 SYDVKM. This CDR3 is built from 15 residues. The CDR3 sequence is CASLGEGRRAYEQYF. DNA of the CDR3: TGTGCCAGCCTAGGGGAGGGGCGACGAGCCTACGAGCAGTACTTC.

This clonotype was detected many times. The V and J genes are TRBV5-5 and TRBJ1-1; perhaps TRBD1 as D (5 bases). Per the germline V gene, CDR1 is SGHKS and CDR2 is YYEKEE (reference sequence). CDR3 length: 13 amino acids. The V and J ends lost 1 base and 4 bases respectively, with 8 bases between them. The CDR3 DNA sequence: TGTGCCAGCAGCTTGCATGGGGGCACTGAAGCTTTCTTT. This sequence encodes CASSLHGGTEAFF.

The chain joins TRBV20-1 to TRBJ2-2, with D perhaps assigned TRBD1 or TRBD2 (5 bases each). V was pared by 1 base and J by 2 bases, with 17 bases between. Germline V gene data show CDR1 as DFQATT and CDR2 as SNEGSKA (reference sequence). This CDR3 spans 17 amino acids. CDR3 sequence: CSARGPHTGRNTGELFF. CDR3 nucleotides: TGCAGTGCTAGAGGACCCCACACGGGGCGAAACACCGGGGAGCTGTTTTTT.

This clonotype came up many times. V and J are TRBV4-1 and TRBJ2-2, with 10 positions matching TRBD2. Unmatched junction bases numbered 10, after V lost 2 bases and J lost 7 bases. The CDR3 contains 17 residues. Germline CDR1 is MGHRA and CDR2 is YSYEKL. This CDR3 reads CASSQLGLAGEDGELFF. Here the CDR3 DNA reads TGCGCCAGCAGCCAATTGGGCCTAGCGGGAGAAGACGGGGAGCTGTTTTTT.

This clonotype turned up a few times. The chain recombines TRBV5-1 with TRBJ2-5; possibly TRBD1 for D (6 bases). The germline V gene encodes CDR1 SGHRS and CDR2 YFSETQ. This CDR3 comprises 14 residues. Trimming took 4 bases from V and 1 from J, leaving 11 bases between them. The CDR3 DNA reads TGCGCCAGCAGCCGGGACAACCTCCAAGAGACCCAGTACTTC. The encoded protein is CASSRDNLQETQYF.

This clonotype showed up many times. This chain joins TRBV6-5 and TRBJ1-3, with D maybe TRBD1 (5 bases). The germline V and J ends were trimmed by 5 bases and 8 bases, with 13 bases remaining between them. The germline gives CDR1 MNHEY, CDR2 SVGAGI. The CDR3 runs to 13 residues. CDR3 DNA: TGTGCCAGCAGTCACCAGGGATCGGACACCATATATTTT. Amino acids: CASSHQGSDTIYF.

This clonotype was seen many times. The gene calls are TRBV29-1 and TRBJ1-1; weak D call: TRBD1 (5 bases). The CDR3 has 13 amino acids. Deletions cut 4 bases from V and 0 bases from J, with 9 bases between. Per germline, CDR1 SQVTM and CDR2 ANQGSEA. The CDR3 protein is CSVAEGLNTEAFF. In DNA form, the CDR3 reads TGCAGCGTTGCAGAGGGGTTGAACACTGAAGCTTTCTTT.

Many counts were recorded for this clonotype. The chain has TRBV4-2 and TRBJ2-1; TRBD2 matches at 7 bases. J gave up 9 bases and V 4 bases, and 9 bases lay outside the gene matches. The V gene's germline CDR1 is LGHNA and CDR2 YNFKEQ. This CDR3 is 14 amino acids long. The CDR3 region is CASSLGGRIIEQFF. In DNA form, the CDR3 reads TGTGCCAGCAGCCTCGGGGGGAGAATAATTGAGCAGTTCTTC.

This clonotype has a count of ten or more. The rearrangement links TRBV4-3 to TRBJ2-1, with TRBD2 matching 8 bases. The CDR3 loop spans 15 amino acids. J lost 8 bases, V lost 0 bases, and 6 bases had no gene match. Per the germline V gene, CDR1 is LGHNA and CDR2 is YSLEER. In DNA, the CDR3 is TGCGCCAGCAGCCAAGATCGAGCGGGAGTCGATGAGCAGTTCTTC. It specifies CASSQDRAGVDEQFF.

This chain uses TRBV20-1 with TRBJ2-5; D possibly corresponds to TRBD1 (5 bases). The CDR3 runs to 13 residues. V dropped 3 bases and J dropped 2 bases, with 10 bases sitting between them. Germline CDR1 is DFQATT and CDR2 is SNEGSKA (reference sequence). CDR3 region: CSASLDNQETQYF. CDR3 coding DNA: TGCAGTGCTAGTCTGGACAATCAAGAGACCCAGTACTTC.

This clonotype showed up many times. J is TRBJ1-5 and V is TRBV5-1; possible D gene TRBD1, 6 bases. Trimming cost V 0 bases and J 10 bases, with 11 bases left between them. Germline CDR1 SGHRS, CDR2 YFSETQ. This CDR3 spans 13 amino acids. The CDR3 sequence is CASSLAEGDPQHF. In DNA, the CDR3 is TGCGCCAGCAGCTTGGCCGAGGGGGATCCCCAGCATTTT.